These T cell receptor beta chains were read from a single sample in a study of blood T cells in healthy people across ages. TCRdb reanalysed the 5' RACE reads using MiXCR and keeps one entry per CDR3 protein. The data show around 970,000 distinct CDR3 sequences, with 45% to 60% seen just once and 20% to 25% held by the top ten. Input material: blood. Receptors were obtained from a woman in her sixties or seventies in good health. Each CDR3 is given with its conserved first and last residue. The D gene is left open where the match is weak. Rows give clone size only sometimes, using once, few, many, or a class for an expanded clone.

d_call j_call v_call clone_size cdr3_aa cdr3_nt
TRBD1 TRBJ1-5 TRBV20-1 NA CSARVVGQGGIEQPQHF TGCAGTGCTAGAGTTGTCGGACAGGGAGGGATTGAACAGCCCCAGCATTTT
TRBD2 TRBJ2-7 TRBV5-4 NA CASSTRTSGMAHYEQYF TGTGCCAGCAGCACGCGGACTAGCGGGATGGCCCACTACGAGCAGTACTTC
TRBD2 TRBJ2-3 TRBV20-1 NA CSARSTPGLAGGPRDTQYF TGCAGTGCTAGATCAACGCCGGGACTAGCGGGAGGGCCAAGAGATACGCAGTATTTT
NA TRBJ2-7 TRBV7-2 NA CASSWTGRGSYEQYF TGTGCCAGCAGCTGGACTGGGCGCGGCTCCTACGAGCAGTACTTC
NA TRBJ1-1 TRBV12-3/TRBV12-4 NA CASIVWEEAFF TGTGCCAGCATTGTTTGGGAGGAAGCTTTCTTT
NA TRBJ2-4 TRBV15 NA CATSRTRSAKNIQYF TGTGCCACCAGCAGAACACGGTCTGCCAAAAACATTCAGTACTTC
NA TRBJ2-1 TRBV20-1 NA CNAPRGLSDEQFF TGCAATGCCCCGAGGGGACTGAGCGATGAGCAGTTCTTC
NA TRBJ2-7 TRBV7-2 NA CASSFSWTARHYEQYF TGTGCCAGCAGCTTCAGTTGGACAGCCAGACACTACGAGCAGTACTTC
NA TRBJ1-2 TRBV20-1 NA CSARAQVDGYTF TGCAGTGCTAGAGCACAGGTTGATGGCTACACCTTC
NA TRBJ2-5 TRBV24-1 few CATSDPARGETQYF TGTGCCACCAGTGATCCGGCTAGGGGAGAGACCCAGTACTTC
NA TRBJ2-7 TRBV7-9 once CASSPDPRDIQYF TGTGCCAGCAGCCCGGACCCCAGGGATATTCAGTACTTC
TRBD1 TRBJ1-2 TRBV30 NA CAWDRVARDGYTF TGTGCCTGGGACAGGGTGGCCCGCGATGGCTACACCTTC
NA TRBJ2-5 TRBV10-3 few CATNSLGPGVETQYF TGTGCCACCAACAGCCTTGGACCTGGGGTAGAGACCCAGTACTTC
NA TRBJ2-3 TRBV4-2 NA CASSQEFPTSWTRYF TGTGCCAGCAGCCAAGAATTCCCCACGTCATGGACGCGGTATTTT
NA TRBJ2-5 TRBV25-1 few CASSDRRRGQEETQYF TGTGCCAGCAGTGATCGCAGGAGGGGGCAGGAAGAGACCCAGTACTTC
TRBD1 TRBJ2-5 TRBV11-2 few CASSANRGLGETQYF TGTGCCAGCAGTGCCAACAGGGGGCTAGGGGAGACCCAGTACTTC
TRBD2 TRBJ2-5 TRBV29-1 NA CSVARRGKTQYF TGCAGCGTTGCCAGGCGGGGGAAGACCCAGTACTTC
NA TRBJ2-1 TRBV4-3 few CASSPATRAEQFF TGCGCCAGCAGCCCAGCGACTAGGGCTGAGCAGTTCTTC
NA TRBJ2-3 TRBV20-1 few CRGGTDTQYF TGCAGAGGCGGCACAGATACGCAGTATTTT
TRBD1 TRBJ2-1 TRBV12-3/TRBV12-4 NA CASTSTGTGLNEQFF TGTGCCAGCACAAGCACCGGGACAGGACTCAATGAGCAGTTCTTC
NA TRBJ1-4 TRBV29-1 NA CSAGWGTNEKLFF TGCAGCGCCGGTTGGGGGACTAATGAAAAACTGTTTTTT
NA TRBJ1-5 TRBV12-3/TRBV12-4 NA CASANREGNQPQHF TGTGCCAGCGCAAACAGGGAGGGTAATCAGCCCCAGCATTTT
TRBD1 TRBJ2-3 TRBV29-1 few CSVTTGMTDTQYF TGCAGCGTAACGACAGGGATGACAGATACGCAGTATTTT